This T cell receptor beta chain was recorded in a study of T cell responses to AZD1222 COVID-19 vaccine. General study points: Breadth and depth of Spike-specific TCRs rose after two AZD1222 doses. CD4 TCRs linked to vaccination spanned spike, dominating at 160-218 and 743-854. Clonal diversity may have been underestimated, and the donors were mostly white British, with more females than males.

The data were produced by immunoSEQ multiplex PCR, yet TCRdb's version contains in-frame clones alone and is incomplete. The sample yields under 200,000 clones, around 92% seen once. In germline, CDR1 is MDHEN, CDR2 SYDVKM. V lost 6 bases to trimming and J lost 1 base, with 18 bases between them. The length of the CDR3 is 16 residues. Note on this clone: Its antigen is as yet unknown.

This clonotype originated in an adult who received the AZD1222 COVID-19 vaccine. Specimen: peripheral blood, collected 28 days after the second AZD1222 dose. V and J are TRBV28 and TRBJ1-2; no definite D call. The CDR3 loop reads CASSWVDRTFNYGYTF. DNA for the CDR3: TGTGCCAGCAGCTGGGTAGACCGCACCTTTAACTATGGCTACACCTTC.